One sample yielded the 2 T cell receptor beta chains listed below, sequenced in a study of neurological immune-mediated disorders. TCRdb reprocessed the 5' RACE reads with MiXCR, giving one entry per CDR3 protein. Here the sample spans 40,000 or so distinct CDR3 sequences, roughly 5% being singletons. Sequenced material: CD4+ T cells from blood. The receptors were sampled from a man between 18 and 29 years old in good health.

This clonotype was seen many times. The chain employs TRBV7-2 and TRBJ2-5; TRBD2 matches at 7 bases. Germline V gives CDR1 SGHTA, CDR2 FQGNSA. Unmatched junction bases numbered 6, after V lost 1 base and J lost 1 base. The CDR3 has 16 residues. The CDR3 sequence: CASSLVRGEIQETQYF. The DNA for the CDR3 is TGTGCCAGCAGCTTAGTCCGGGGGGAGATCCAAGAGACCCAGTACTTC.

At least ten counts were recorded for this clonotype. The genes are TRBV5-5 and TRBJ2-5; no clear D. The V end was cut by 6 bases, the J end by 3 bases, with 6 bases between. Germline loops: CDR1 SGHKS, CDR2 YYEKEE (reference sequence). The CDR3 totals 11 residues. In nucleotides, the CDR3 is TGTGCCAGCATCGAGAAAGAGACCCAGTACTTC. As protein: CASIEKETQYF. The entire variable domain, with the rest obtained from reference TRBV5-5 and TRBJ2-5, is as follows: DAGVTQSPTHLIKTRGQQVTLRCSPISGHKSVSWYQQVLGQGPQFIFQYYEKEERGRGNFPDRFSARQFPNYSSELNVNALLLGDSALYLCASIEKETQYFGPGTRLLVL.